This TCR beta chain was sequenced in a study of T-cell reconstitution after alpha-beta-depleted transplantation in children. Study-level findings and limits: At one year after transplant, newly produced T cells mostly accounted for T-cell counts and diversity. Elevated TCRbeta diversity at day 60 was traced, in some patients, to surviving recipient T cells and thymic progenitors. There were reportedly several hundred expanded graft clones from which alpha-beta T cells came about two months after transplant.

As concerns this clonotype: Its antigen is still unknown.

Unique molecular identifiers were used to barcode this TCRbeta library. MiXCR, applied by TCRdb to the PCR reads, yields one record per CDR3 protein. Here the sample spans more than 500,000 distinct CDR3 sequences, approximately 10% being singletons. The TCR sequence derives from a female patient between 2 and 15 years old who had a stem cell transplant for aplastic anemia, so the T cells may come from the graft donor. The sample consisted of PBMCs, mostly from graft donor cells, taken 180 days after TCRalphabeta/CD19-depleted stem cell transplant.

In DNA form, the CDR3 reads TGCAGCGTCTATGGACGATGGGTGAACACTGAAGCTTTCTTT. Protein product: CSVYGRWVNTEAFF. The rearrangement links TRBV29-1 to TRBJ1-1; D call uncertain. This CDR3 contains 14 residues. The ends were cut back, 6 bases at V and 0 bases at J, with 14 bases in the middle. The germline CDR1 and CDR2 sequences are SQVTM and ANQGSEA. Together with reference TRBV29-1 and TRBJ1-1, the CDR3 gives the full variable domain: SAVISQKPSRDICQRGTSLTIQCQVDSQVTMMFWYRQQPGQSLTLIATANQGSEATYESGFVIDKFPISRPNLTFSTLTVSNMSPEDSSIYLCSVYGRWVNTEAFFGQGTRLTVV.